These T cell receptor beta chains were read from a single sample in a study of beta chain features in type 1 diabetes. This table comes from immunoSEQ multiplex PCR, and its TCRdb copy is limited to in-frame clones, with some not included. In the table there are 150,000 to 200,000 clones, 7% to 9.5% of which are singletons. The specimen was central memory CD4+ T cells from blood. The source of these receptors is a woman aged 30 to 39 with type 1 diabetes. Each CDR3 is given with its conserved first and last residue. Each record gives: D gene, clone size, J gene, V gene, CDR3 DNA, CDR3 protein. A D gene is named only where the DNA matches it firmly. The size of a clone is reported for some rows only, either as once, few or many, or as a class for expanded clones.

>TRBD2|few|TRBJ2-2|TRBV2
TGTGCCAGCAGTGAAGCGGGCGGGAGAGGCACCGGGGAGCTGTTTTTT
CASSEAGGRGTGELFF
>NA|few|TRBJ1-2|TRBV11-2
TGTGCCAGCAGCTTGACGTTTGGGACAAGGTCCGACTATGGCTACACCTTC
CASSLTFGTRSDYGYTF
>NA|NA|TRBJ1-1|TRBV30
TGTGCCTGGGGAGACGGGAACACTGAAGCTTTCTTT
CAWGDGNTEAFF
>TRBD2|NA|TRBJ2-1|TRBV4-1
TGCGCCAGCAGCCAACCGACTAGCGGGAGGTCCAATGAGCAGTTCTTC
CASSQPTSGRSNEQFF
>NA|NA|TRBJ1-1|TRBV5-8
TGTGCCAGCAGCTTGGCCGAAAATCGGGACACTGAAGCTTTCTTT
CASSLAENRDTEAFF
>TRBD2|few|TRBJ2-7|TRBV2
TGTGCCAGCAGTCACCCCAGCGGGAGAGTCCCAGCCTACGAGCAGTACTTC
CASSHPSGRVPAYEQYF
>NA|few|TRBJ2-7|TRBV28
TGTGCCAGCAGTTTAAATTTCCCTAAAAACTACGAGCAGTACTTC
CASSLNFPKNYEQYF
>TRBD1|NA|TRBJ1-5|TRBV10-3
TGTGCCATCAGTGCAGGGGGCGAAAATCAGCCCCAGCATTTT
CAISAGGENQPQHF
>TRBD1|NA|TRBJ2-5|TRBV29-1
TGCAGCGCCTCGGGACAGGGTTTTCAAGAGACCCAGTACTTC
CSASGQGFQETQYF
>TRBD2|few|TRBJ2-3|TRBV9
TGTGCCAGCAGTGCGGGAGATTGGAGCACAGATACGCAGTATTTT
CASSAGDWSTDTQYF
>TRBD2|few|TRBJ2-3|TRBV12-5
TGTGCTAGTGGTTTGGGGACTAGCGGAGATGTAGATACGCAGTATTTT
CASGLGTSGDVDTQYF
>NA|many|TRBJ2-3|TRBV7-3
TGTGCCAGCAGCCAGGGCTCAGAGGCAGATACGCAGTATTTT
CASSQGSEADTQYF
>NA|NA|TRBJ1-1|TRBV27
TGTGCCAGCATGCTTCGGCAGACAAACACTGAAGCTTTCTTT
CASMLRQTNTEAFF
>NA|few|TRBJ2-1|TRBV6-5
TGTGCCAGCAGTCGTAGCGAGTCCTACAATGAGCAGTTCTTC
CASSRSESYNEQFF
>NA|few|TRBJ1-1|TRBV29-1
TGCAGCGTTGATCCTACAGGGTCCCTCTCTGAAGCTTTCTTT
CSVDPTGSLSEAFF
>TRBD1|NA|TRBJ2-3|TRBV4-1
TGCGCCAGCAAATTGGGACAGGGCACAGATACGCAGTATTTT
CASKLGQGTDTQYF
>TRBD1|NA|TRBJ1-2|TRBV2
TGTGCCAGAGGATCAGGGGGGAGCAACTATGGCTACACCTTC
CARGSGGSNYGYTF
>TRBD1|NA|TRBJ2-3|TRBV7-8
TGTGCCAGCAGCTGGACAGGGATTGCAGATACGCAGTATTTT
CASSWTGIADTQYF
>TRBD1|NA|TRBJ1-1|TRBV11-1
TGTGCCAGCAGCTCCATAACCGGGACAGGGAGGATGAACACTGAAGCTTTCTTT
CASSSITGTGRMNTEAFF
>NA|NA|TRBJ2-7|TRBV6-1
TGTGCCAGCAGTGGAGAAAGCGAGCAGTACTTC
CASSGESEQYF
>NA|few|TRBJ2-3|TRBV5-1
TGCGCCAGCAGGCCCGACTCAGATACGCAGTATTTT
CASRPDSDTQYF
>NA|NA|TRBJ1-4|TRBV7-9
TGTGCCAGCAGCTTAGATGGCCGTGCAACTAATGAAAAACTGTTTTTT
CASSLDGRATNEKLFF
>NA|NA|TRBJ1-1|TRBV28
TGTGCCAGCAGTTTTTGGGGGGGTACGAACACTGAAGCTTTCTTT
CASSFWGGTNTEAFF
>NA|NA|TRBJ2-1|TRBV7-2
TGTGCCAGCAGTCCGAGCTCCTACAATGAGCAGTTCTTC
CASSPSSYNEQFF
>TRBD2|NA|TRBJ2-1|TRBV9
TGTGCCAGCAGCGTCACTAGCGGGAGATATAGTGAGCAGTTCTTC
CASSVTSGRYSEQFF
>NA|NA|TRBJ2-5|TRBV13
TGTGCCAGCAGCCGGTTCCAAGAGACCCAGTACTTC
CASSRFQETQYF
>NA|NA|TRBJ2-7|TRBV6-6
TGTGCCAGCAGTACACCGACAGTCACCTACGAGCAGTACTTC
CASSTPTVTYEQYF
>NA|few|TRBJ1-5|TRBV18
TGTGCCAGCTCACAAACGGGTAGCAATCAGCCCCAGCATTTT
CASSQTGSNQPQHF
>NA|many|TRBJ2-7|TRBV7-9
TGTGCCAGCAGCTCATTCTCTATTGCTTACGAGCAGTACTTC
CASSSFSIAYEQYF
>NA|few|TRBJ2-5|TRBV11-2
TGTGCCAGCAGCTTAGAAGTAGGAGTACAAGAGACCCAGTACTTC
CASSLEVGVQETQYF
>NA|few|TRBJ1-1|TRBV6-1
TGTGCCAGCAGGGACAGTGGGACTGAAGCTTTCTTT
CASRDSGTEAFF
>NA|NA|TRBJ2-3|TRBV6-5
TGTGCCAGCAGTTACTCCACTGGCACAGATACGCAGTATTTT
CASSYSTGTDTQYF
>TRBD2|few|TRBJ2-7|TRBV27
TGTGCCAGCAGTTTTGGCCAGCGGGGAGGCGAGCAGTACTTC
CASSFGQRGGEQYF
>TRBD1|few|TRBJ2-3|TRBV25-1
TGTGCCAGCAGCCCTACAGGGGCAGATACGCAGTATTTT
CASSPTGADTQYF
>TRBD1|NA|TRBJ1-1|TRBV7-9
TGTGCCAGCAGCTTAGAGGGACAGGTAGGGAACACTGAAGCTTTCTTT
CASSLEGQVGNTEAFF
>NA|NA|TRBJ1-1|TRBV4-1
TGCGCCAGCAGCCAAGTTGGATCGGCAGGATGGCAAGCTTTCTTT
CASSQVGSAGWQAFF
>NA|NA|TRBJ2-3|TRBV15
TGTGCCACCAGCGAGCAGGGTCAGACAGATACGCAGTATTTT
CATSEQGQTDTQYF
>NA|NA|TRBJ2-2|TRBV7-8
TGTGCCAGCAGCCCCATGGCCAGGGGAAACGGGGAGCTGTTTTTT
CASSPMARGNGELFF
>NA|NA|TRBJ2-3|TRBV30
TGTGCCTGGACCAAAAACACAGATACGCAGTATTTT
CAWTKNTDTQYF
>NA|few|TRBJ1-1|TRBV10-3
TGTGCCATCACCGGTTTTCTCGGCACTGAAGCTTTCTTT
CAITGFLGTEAFF
>NA|few|TRBJ1-4|TRBV5-1
TGCGCCAGCAGCCCCTGGGGGGGAGATGAAAAACTGTTTTTT
CASSPWGGDEKLFF
>NA|few|TRBJ2-5|TRBV4-1
TGTGCCAGCAGCCAAGATAGGGGTCAGACCCAGTACTTC
CASSQDRGQTQYF
>NA|NA|TRBJ1-2|TRBV4-2
TGTGCCAGCAGCCAAGACGGGGACTATGGCTACACCTTC
CASSQDGDYGYTF
>TRBD2|few|TRBJ2-7|TRBV5-1
TGCGCCAGCAGCTCGATTGGACTAGCAGGCGAGCAGTACTTC
CASSSIGLAGEQYF
>NA|NA|TRBJ2-2|TRBV6-1
TGTGCCAGCAGTGAGGGACTCGGCAGCACCGGGGAGCTGTTTTTT
CASSEGLGSTGELFF
>NA|few|TRBJ2-3|TRBV7-2
TGTGCCAGCAGCTTATCCAGGACAGATACGCAGTATTTT
CASSLSRTDTQYF
>TRBD1|few|TRBJ1-1|TRBV5-1
TGCGCCAGCAGCCCAGGACAGGCGGCAAGGCTCACTGAAGCTTTCTTT
CASSPGQAARLTEAFF
>TRBD1|few|TRBJ2-5|TRBV4-1
TGCGCCAGCAGCCAGTTTTACCAGGGGGCTCCGGCCCAAGAGACCCAGTACTTC
CASSQFYQGAPAQETQYF
>TRBD2|NA|TRBJ2-1|TRBV29-1
TGCAGCGTTGGAACTAGCGGGTCCTACTCCTACAATGAGCAGTTCTTC
CSVGTSGSYSYNEQFF